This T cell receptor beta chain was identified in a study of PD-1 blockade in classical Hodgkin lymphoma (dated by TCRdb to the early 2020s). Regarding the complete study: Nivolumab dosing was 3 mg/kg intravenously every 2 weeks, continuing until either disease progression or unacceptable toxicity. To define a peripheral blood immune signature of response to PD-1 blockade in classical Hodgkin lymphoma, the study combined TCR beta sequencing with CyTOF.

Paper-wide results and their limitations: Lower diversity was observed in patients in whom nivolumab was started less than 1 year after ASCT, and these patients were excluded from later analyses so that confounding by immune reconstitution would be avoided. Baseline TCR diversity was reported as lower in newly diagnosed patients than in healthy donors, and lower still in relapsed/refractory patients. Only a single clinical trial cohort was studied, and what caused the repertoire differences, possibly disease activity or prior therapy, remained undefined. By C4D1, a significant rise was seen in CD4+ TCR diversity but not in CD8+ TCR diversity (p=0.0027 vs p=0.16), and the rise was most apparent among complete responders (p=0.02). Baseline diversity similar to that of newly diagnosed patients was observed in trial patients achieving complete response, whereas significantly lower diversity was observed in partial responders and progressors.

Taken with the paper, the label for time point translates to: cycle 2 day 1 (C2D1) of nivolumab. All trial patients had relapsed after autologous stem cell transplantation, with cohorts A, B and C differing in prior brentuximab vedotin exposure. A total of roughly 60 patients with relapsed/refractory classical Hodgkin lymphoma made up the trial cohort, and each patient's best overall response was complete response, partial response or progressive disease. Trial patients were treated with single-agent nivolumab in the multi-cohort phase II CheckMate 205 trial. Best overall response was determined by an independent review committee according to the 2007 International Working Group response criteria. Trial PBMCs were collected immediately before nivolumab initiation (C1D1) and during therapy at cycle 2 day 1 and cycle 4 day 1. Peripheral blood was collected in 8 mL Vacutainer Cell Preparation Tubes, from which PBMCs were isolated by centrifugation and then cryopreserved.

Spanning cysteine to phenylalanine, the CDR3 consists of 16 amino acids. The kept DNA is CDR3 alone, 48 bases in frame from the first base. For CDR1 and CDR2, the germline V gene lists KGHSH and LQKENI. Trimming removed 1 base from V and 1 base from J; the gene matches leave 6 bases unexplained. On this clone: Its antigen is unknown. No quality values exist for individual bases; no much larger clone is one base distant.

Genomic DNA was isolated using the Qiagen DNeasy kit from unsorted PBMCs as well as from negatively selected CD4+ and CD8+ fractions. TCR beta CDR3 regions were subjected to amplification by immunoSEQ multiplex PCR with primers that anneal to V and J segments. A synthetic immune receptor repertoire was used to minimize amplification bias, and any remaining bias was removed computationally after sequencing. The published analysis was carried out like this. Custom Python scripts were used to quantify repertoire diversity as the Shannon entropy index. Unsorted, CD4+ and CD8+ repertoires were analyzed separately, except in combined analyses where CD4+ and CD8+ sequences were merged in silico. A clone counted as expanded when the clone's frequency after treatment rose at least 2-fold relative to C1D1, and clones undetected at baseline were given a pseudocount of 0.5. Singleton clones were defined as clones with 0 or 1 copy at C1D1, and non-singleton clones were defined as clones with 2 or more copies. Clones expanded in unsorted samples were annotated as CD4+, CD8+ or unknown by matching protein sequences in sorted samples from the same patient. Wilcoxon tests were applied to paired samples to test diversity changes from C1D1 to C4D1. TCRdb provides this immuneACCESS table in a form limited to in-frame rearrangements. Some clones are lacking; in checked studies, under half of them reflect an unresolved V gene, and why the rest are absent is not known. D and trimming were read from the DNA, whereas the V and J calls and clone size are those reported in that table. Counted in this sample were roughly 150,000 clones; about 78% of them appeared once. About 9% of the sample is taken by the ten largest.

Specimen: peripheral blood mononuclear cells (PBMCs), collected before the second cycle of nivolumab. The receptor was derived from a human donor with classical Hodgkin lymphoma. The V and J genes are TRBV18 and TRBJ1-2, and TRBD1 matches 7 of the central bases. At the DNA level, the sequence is TGTGCCAGCTCACCACGAAACAGGGGTAATAACTATGGCTACACCTTC. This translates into CASSPRNRGNNYGYTF.